Below are 27 T cell receptor beta chains sequenced from a single sample in a study of shared clonotypes between healthy human individuals. Some clones are missing from TCRdb's copy, which holds only in-frame ones; the method was immunoSEQ multiplex PCR. This table holds about 1.5 million clones, 95% to 99% found once. Source material: naive CD4+ T cells sorted from blood. The subset denotes: CD45RA+ positively selected. The origin of the receptors is a man aged 25 to 40 in good health.

CDR3 sequence reads: CASSRRLAGGGTEQFF. The CDR3 DNA is TGTGCCAGCAGCCGAAGACTAGCGGGAGGGGGCACCGAGCAGTTCTTC. V and J are TRBV14 and TRBJ2-1; TRBD2 aligns across 14 bases. This CDR3 is built from 16 residues. The germline gives CDR1 SGHDN, CDR2 FVKESK. With V trimmed by 4 bases and J by 10 bases, 9 bases remained unmatched. The entire variable domain, with the rest obtained from reference TRBV14 and TRBJ2-1, is as follows: EAGVTQFPSHSVIEKGQTVTLRCDPISGHDNLYWYRRVMGKEIKFLLHFVKESKQDESGMPNNRFLAERTGGTYSTLKVQPAELEDSGVYFCASSRRLAGGGTEQFFGPGTRLTVL.

The chain employs TRBV28 and TRBJ2-7; D is ambiguous. The CDR3 length is 15 residues. V was pared by 6 bases and J by 0 bases, with 15 bases between. Germline CDR1 is MDHEN and CDR2 is SYDVKM. CDR3 amino acids: CASRFAQSASYEQYF. The DNA of the CDR3 is TGTGCCAGCAGATTTGCCCAGAGCGCCTCCTACGAGCAGTACTTC. The full variable domain, its missing parts supplied by reference TRBV28 and TRBJ2-7, is DVKVTQSSRYLVKRTGEKVFLECVQDMDHENMFWYRQDPGLGLRLIYFSYDVKMKEKGDIPEGYSVSREKKERFSLILESASTNQTSMYLCASRFAQSASYEQYFGPGTRLTVT.

CDR3 loop: CASRLGVWTEAEAFF. The CDR3 DNA reads as TGTGCCAGCAGGCTGGGGGTTTGGACAGAGGCTGAAGCTTTCTTT. The chain uses TRBV27 and TRBJ1-1, with TRBD1 as a possible D gene (6 bases). The CDR3 loop spans 15 amino acids. Germline values: CDR1 MNHEY, CDR2 SMNVEV (reference sequence). The germline V and J ends were trimmed by 6 bases and 6 bases, with 20 bases remaining between them.

Only one count was recorded for this clone. The rearrangement links TRBV6-6 to TRBJ1-2; 7 positions match TRBD1. Per the germline V gene, CDR1 is MNHNY and CDR2 is SVGAGI (reference sequence). The CDR3 spans 14 residues. The trim removed 5 bases at V and 3 bases at J, leaving 6 bases unmatched. CDR3 coding DNA: TGTGCCAGCAGTCCTCCAGGGGGGGACTATGGCTACACCTTC. Its translation: CASSPPGGDYGYTF.

Remarks on this clone: Other DNA sequences in the same sample also yield this CDR3. The chain combines TRBV6-5 with TRBJ2-2; 7 bases are a match to TRBD1. Germline loops: CDR1 MNHEY, CDR2 SVGAGI. The CDR3 runs 13 residues. The V gene end was trimmed by 8 bases and the J gene end by 0 bases; junction bases not matched to a gene: 0. CDR3 region: CASGTANTGELFF. CDR3 nucleotides: TGTGCCAGCGGGACAGCGAACACCGGGGAGCTGTTTTTT.

The rearrangement joins TRBV7-9 to TRBJ2-7; 7 bases map to TRBD1. CDR1 is SEHNR and CDR2 is FQNEAQ in the germline V gene (reference sequence). The CDR3 covers 16 residues. The ends lost 4 bases at V and 6 bases at J; junction bases unmatched: 15. Written as DNA, the CDR3 is TGTGCCAGCAGCTATAGGGAGACAGGGTTGAGAAGCGAGCAGTACTTC. Its translation is CASSYRETGLRSEQYF.

This clone was recorded only once. The V gene is TRBV13, the J gene TRBJ2-7; 8 positions match TRBD1. J was trimmed by 5 bases and V by 5 bases; bases with no gene match: 5. This CDR3 is 13 amino acids long. Per germline, CDR1 PRHDT and CDR2 FYEKMQ (reference sequence). CDR3 in DNA: TGTGCCAGCAGCCCATGGACAGGGAACGAGCAGTACTTC. Its protein product is CASSPWTGNEQYF.

On this clone: Other DNA sequences in the sample encode the same CDR3. The chain carries TRBV29-1 and TRBJ1-4, with a tentative D call TRBD1 (5 bases). Deletions cut 4 bases from V and 4 bases from J, with 7 bases between. CDR1 is SQVTM, CDR2 ANQGSEA, per germline. CDR3 length: 12 amino acids. The CDR3 nucleotides are TGCAGCGTTGGGGGGAGTAATGAAAAACTGTTTTTT. The encoded protein is CSVGGSNEKLFF. Full variable domain (outside the CDR3, taken from reference TRBV29-1 and TRBJ1-4): SAVISQKPSRDICQRGTSLTIQCQVDSQVTMMFWYRQQPGQSLTLIATANQGSEATYESGFVIDKFPISRPNLTFSTLTVSNMSPEDSSIYLCSVGGSNEKLFFGSGTQLSVL.

The chain links TRBV2 to TRBJ2-3; 7 nucleotides align to TRBD1. This CDR3 contains 17 residues. Germline trimming cut 4 bases from V and 4 bases from J; bases unmatched to any gene: 14. Germline loops: CDR1 SNHLY, CDR2 FYNNEI. The CDR3 loop is CASSVRLDRVSADTQYF. The CDR3 coding sequence is TGTGCCAGCAGTGTAAGACTTGACAGGGTGAGCGCAGATACGCAGTATTTT.

The V and J genes are TRBV2 and TRBJ2-3; no reliable D call. The CDR3 extends over 16 amino acids. Germline V gene data show CDR1 as SNHLY and CDR2 as FYNNEI. V lost 2 bases and J 3 bases, leaving 15 bases between the germline ends. This chain's CDR3 is CASSESIWGGTDTQYF. DNA of the CDR3: TGTGCCAGCAGTGAATCTATATGGGGTGGAACAGATACGCAGTATTTT.

The chain employs TRBV7-2 and TRBJ2-7, with D perhaps being TRBD1 or TRBD2 (5 bases each). The CDR3 has 16 residues. The germline CDR1 and CDR2 sequences are SGHTA and FQGNSA. V was clipped by 2 bases and J by 0 bases, with 14 bases between them. CDR3 nucleotides: TGTGCCAGCAGCTTATTTGGTCGGGGCAGCTCCTACGAGCAGTACTTC. This gives the protein CASSLFGRGSSYEQYF.

The J gene is TRBJ1-2, the V gene TRBV7-6; 9 bases agree with TRBD1. CDR1 is SGHVS, CDR2 FNYEAQ, per germline. The CDR3 length is 14 residues. J lost 4 bases, V lost 5 bases, and 5 bases had no gene match. The CDR3 bases are TGTGCCAGCAGCCTTACGGGACAGGGCTATGGCTACACCTTC. It encodes CASSLTGQGYGYTF. Supplemented by reference TRBV7-6 and TRBJ1-2, the full variable domain reads GAGVSQSPRYKVTKRGQDVALRCDPISGHVSLYWYRQALGQGPEFLTYFNYEAQQDKSGLPNDRFSAERPEGSISTLTIQRTEQRDSAMYRCASSLTGQGYGYTFGSGTRLTVV.

This clone was recorded a few times. The sample contains more than one DNA sequence encoding this CDR3. The chain couples TRBV5-1 to TRBJ1-1; 7 bases are a match to TRBD1. The CDR3 loop spans 14 amino acids. V was clipped by 3 bases and J by 1 base; unmatched bases: 3. Germline-derived CDR1 and CDR2 are SGHRS and YFSETQ. CDR3 sequence: CASSYDRANTEAFF. The CDR3 nucleotides are TGCGCCAGCAGCTACGACAGGGCGAACACTGAAGCTTTCTTT.

On this clone: A much larger clonotype is one base distant, so this may be a read error. V and J are TRBV6-5 and TRBJ2-1, with 12 positions matching TRBD2. The CDR3 totals 15 residues. Germline V gene sequence: CDR1 MNHEY, CDR2 SVGAGI. The V segment lost 5 bases and the J segment 5 bases; nucleotides outside the gene matches: 4. In DNA form, the CDR3 reads TGTGCCAGCAGTGCCGGACTAGCGGGAAACAATGAGCAGTTCTTC. This codes for CASSAGLAGNNEQFF.

This clone is a singleton in its sample. The CDR3 region has the DNA TGTGCCAGTAGTATAGATCGGACAGGGGCTGCTTTCTTT. It yields the protein CASSIDRTGAAFF. This chain joins TRBV19 and TRBJ1-1, with 9 positions matching TRBD1. There are 13 residues in the CDR3. Germline loops: CDR1 LNHDA, CDR2 SQIVND (reference sequence). Trimming took 0 bases from V and 11 from J; bases not matched to a gene: 4. Variable domain in full (rest from reference TRBV19 and TRBJ1-1): DGGITQSPKYLFRKEGQNVTLSCEQNLNHDAMYWYRQDPGQGLRLIYYSQIVNDFQKGDIAEGYSVSREKKESFPLTVTSAQKNPTAFYLCASSIDRTGAAFFGQGTRLTVV.

The rearrangement links TRBV28 to TRBJ2-7; TRBD1 aligns across 9 bases. Trimming removed 7 bases from V and 9 bases from J; junction bases left unmatched: 19. Germline CDR1 reads MDHEN; CDR2 reads SYDVKM. The CDR3 contains 16 residues. In DNA, the CDR3 is TGTGCCAGCACCCCCGCGGGGACAGGGTCCTACTCGAGGCAGTACTTC. Translating it yields CASTPAGTGSYSRQYF.

This chain joins TRBV7-9 and TRBJ1-5; 9 bases are a match to TRBD1. This CDR3 contains 18 residues. CDR1 SEHNR and CDR2 FQNEAQ come from the germline V gene (reference sequence). Unmatched junction bases numbered 13, after V lost 2 bases and J lost 5 bases. The CDR3 nucleotides are TGTGCCAGCAGCTTAAGGCCAACAGGGGGCCCTGGGGATCAGCCCCAGCATTTT. It codes for CASSLRPTGGPGDQPQHF.

CDR3 sequence: CASSSDLPDTQYF. In nucleotides, the CDR3 is TGTGCCAGCAGCTCGGACCTACCAGATACGCAGTATTTT. This chain joins TRBV11-2 and TRBJ2-3; D is unclear. The V and J ends lost 4 bases and 4 bases respectively, with 9 bases between them. This CDR3 spans 13 amino acids. Germline loops: CDR1 SGHAT, CDR2 FQNNGV.

The genes are TRBV11-3 and TRBJ2-7; unclear D gene. Trimming left V 5 bases short and J 6 bases short, with 11 bases between. Germline CDR1 reads SGHNT; CDR2 reads YENEEA. The CDR3 extends over 12 amino acids. The CDR3 region is CASSPPPSEQYF. The CDR3 nucleotides are TGTGCCAGCAGCCCCCCCCCATCCGAGCAGTACTTC.

The chain employs TRBV6-5 and TRBJ2-1; TRBD2 aligns across 13 bases. After removal of 7 bases from V and 7 bases from J, the junction contained 4 bases not matched to a gene. The CDR3 loop spans 14 amino acids. Germline V gene lookup returns CDR1 MNHEY and CDR2 SVGAGI. The CDR3 sequence is CASTGLAGENEQFF. The CDR3 DNA reads as TGTGCCAGCACCGGACTAGCGGGAGAGAATGAGCAGTTCTTC.

Worth noting for this clone: The identical CDR3 is also encoded by other nucleotide sequences in the sample. V and J are TRBV6-5 and TRBJ2-7; D is unclear. The CDR3 has 12 residues. V was clipped by 2 bases and J by 4 bases, with 6 bases between them. From germline, CDR1 is MNHEY and CDR2 SVGAGI. CDR3 protein: CASSYPGYEQYF. In DNA, the CDR3 is TGTGCCAGCAGTTACCCCGGTTACGAGCAGTACTTC.

CDR3 in amino acids: CASSGPGQGISGNTIYF. In DNA, the CDR3 is TGTGCCAGCAGCGGACCGGGACAGGGGATCTCTGGAAACACCATATATTTT. The chain uses TRBV9 and TRBJ1-3; 10 bases align to TRBD1. V shed 3 bases and J 0 bases; nucleotides not matched to a gene: 6. Germline V gene lookup returns CDR1 SGDLS and CDR2 YYNGEE. The CDR3 spans 17 residues.

The J gene is TRBJ2-4, the V gene TRBV18, with D perhaps assigned TRBD1 or TRBD2 (5 bases each). CDR3 size: 15 residues. Trimming pared 0 bases from V and 5 bases from J, leaving 11 bases between. CDR1 is KGHSH and CDR2 is LQKENI in the germline V gene. The CDR3 loop is CASSPPGRPENIQYF. The CDR3 region has the DNA TGTGCCAGCTCACCACCGGGACGCCCAGAAAACATTCAGTACTTC. The full variable domain, completed using reference TRBV18 and TRBJ2-4, is NAGVMQNPRHLVRRRGQEARLRCSPMKGHSHVYWYRQLPEEGLKFMVYLQKENIIDESGMPKERFSAEFPKEGPSILRIQQVVRGDSAAYFCASSPPGRPENIQYFGAGTRLSVL.

The rearrangement links TRBV14 to TRBJ2-7, with 7 bases aligning to TRBD1. The CDR3 consists of 15 residues. V was pared by 2 bases and J by 0 bases, with 4 bases of the junction left unmatched. Per germline, CDR1 SGHDN and CDR2 FVKESK. CDR3 nucleotide sequence: TGTGCCAGCAGCCAATCCGGGGACAGCTCCTACGAGCAGTACTTC. This translates into CASSQSGDSSYEQYF.

The gene calls are TRBV6-6 and TRBJ2-1; TRBD2 matches at 7 bases. This CDR3 has 15 residues. Germline trimming cut 0 bases from V and 8 bases from J; bases unmatched to any gene: 7. CDR1 is MNHNY and CDR2 is SVGAGI in the germline V gene (reference sequence). The CDR3 DNA reads as TGTGCCAGCAGTTACTCGACTAGCCGGAGCGATGAGCAGTTCTTC. It encodes CASSYSTSRSDEQFF.

The chain couples TRBV19 to TRBJ2-2; D ambiguous. V was trimmed by 3 bases and J by 4 bases, leaving 9 bases between them. The CDR3 has 14 amino acids. Germline V lookup: CDR1 LNHDA, CDR2 SQIVND (reference sequence). The CDR3 region has the DNA TGTGCCAGTAGTATGAAGGGCCCCACCGGGGAGCTGTTTTTT. The encoded protein is CASSMKGPTGELFF.

Comment on this clone: This specimen includes other DNA sequences encoding the same CDR3. This chain connects TRBV9 to TRBJ2-1; the match to TRBD2 covers 12 bases. CDR1 is SGDLS, CDR2 YYNGEE, per germline. This CDR3 is 16 amino acids long. The ends lost 0 bases at V and 6 bases at J; junction bases unmatched: 4. CDR3 sequence (DNA): TGTGCCAGCAGCGTAGGGGCTAGCGGGAGGGCCAATGAGCAGTTCTTC. Amino acid sequence: CASSVGASGRANEQFF.